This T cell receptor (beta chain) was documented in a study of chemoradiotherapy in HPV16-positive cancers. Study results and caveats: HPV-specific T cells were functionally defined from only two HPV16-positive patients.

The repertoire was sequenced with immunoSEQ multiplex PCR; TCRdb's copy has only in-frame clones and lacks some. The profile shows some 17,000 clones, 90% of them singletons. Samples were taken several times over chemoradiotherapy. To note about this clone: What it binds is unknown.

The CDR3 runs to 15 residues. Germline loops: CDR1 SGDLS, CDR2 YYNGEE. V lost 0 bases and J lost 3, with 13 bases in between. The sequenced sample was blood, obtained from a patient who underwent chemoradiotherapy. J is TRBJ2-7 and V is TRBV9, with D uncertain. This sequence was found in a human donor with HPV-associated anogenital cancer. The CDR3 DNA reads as TGTGCCAGCAGCGTAGGGGCAGACTCTTACTACGAGCAGTACGTC. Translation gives CASSVGADSYYEQYV.